Each of the 19 T cell receptor beta chains below was sequenced from the same sample in a study of T cell clones after liver transplantation. Assay: immunoSEQ multiplex PCR; the TCRdb copy retains only in-frame clones and omits some. The sample records roughly 100,000 clones, under 90% being singletons. The sequencing here drew on CD4+ T cells from blood, taken around 44 months after liver transplant. The receptors were sampled from a human patient who received a liver transplant. The graft donor may have contributed some T cells.

The CDR3 loop reads CATTISGGASYEQYF. The CDR3 DNA is TGTGCCACCACAATTAGCGGGGGGGCCTCGTACGAGCAGTACTTC. The rearrangement uses TRBV7-2 and TRBJ2-7; 11 bases are shared with TRBD2. The germline V gene encodes CDR1 SGHTA and CDR2 FQGNSA. This CDR3 contains 15 residues. V dropped 10 bases and J dropped 4; count of bases not matched to a gene: 12.

CDR3 coding DNA: TGCAGTGCTAGCGGGTCAGAGCCCCAGCATTTT. The encoded protein is CSASGSEPQHF. This chain links TRBV20-1 with TRBJ1-5; no firm D call. The ends were cut back, 3 bases at V and 8 bases at J, with 8 bases in the middle. This CDR3 region has 11 residues. Germline V lookup: CDR1 DFQATT, CDR2 SNEGSKA (reference sequence).

The rearrangement uses TRBV5-1 and TRBJ2-5; 7 bases agree with TRBD2. V lost 4 bases and J lost 1; bases outside the gene matches: 7. CDR3 length equals 15 residues. Germline assignment: CDR1 SGHRS and CDR2 YFSETQ. DNA of the CDR3: TGCGCCAGCAGCAGCGGGGACCGTCTCCAAGAGACCCAGTACTTC. Translating gives CASSSGDRLQETQYF.

This clone was counted only a few times. CDR3 in DNA: TGTGCCAGCAGCTCACCGGGGATGAACACTGAAGCTTTCTTT. Its translation: CASSSPGMNTEAFF. The chain joins TRBV14 to TRBJ1-1; no firm D call. The CDR3 runs 14 residues. Germline V gene lookup returns CDR1 SGHDN and CDR2 FVKESK. The ends were cut back, 5 bases at V and 0 bases at J, with 10 bases in the middle.

This clone was seen only a few times. The chain recombines TRBV4-3 with TRBJ2-3; D perhaps matches TRBD1 (5 bases). The CDR3 is made up of 16 amino acids. V gave up 1 base and J gave up 1 base, with 12 bases separating them. CDR1 is LGHNA, CDR2 YSLEER, per germline. This chain's CDR3 is CASSQGPGKGTDTQYF. The DNA of the CDR3 is TGCGCCAGCAGCCAAGGGCCAGGGAAGGGCACAGATACGCAGTATTTT.

This sequence joins TRBV7-8 and TRBJ2-5, with TRBD2 matching over 10 bases. The J call may be wrong; the DNA end is better matched by TRBJ2-7. This CDR3 has 14 residues. From germline, CDR1 is SGHVS and CDR2 FQNEAQ. CDR3 loop: CASSLRTSGYEQYF. In DNA, the CDR3 is TGTGCCAGCAGCTTAAGGACTAGCGGCTACGAGCAGTACTTC.

This chain's CDR3 is CASSLAGGFSTNEKLFF. CDR3 sequence (DNA): TGCGCCAGCAGCTTGGCAGGGGGCTTTTCAACTAATGAAAAACTGTTTTTT. This rearrangement joins TRBV5-1 to TRBJ1-4; 8 nucleotides agree with TRBD1. The V gene's germline CDR1 is SGHRS and CDR2 YFSETQ. J was trimmed by 0 bases and V by 0 bases; bases with no gene match: 4. The CDR3 has 17 residues.

The CDR3 DNA sequence: TGTGCCAGTTCTGAACGTGGGGGGGCTAACTATGGCTACACCTTC. Translating gives CASSERGGANYGYTF. The chain uses TRBV19 and TRBJ1-2; perhaps TRBD1 as D (5 bases). The CDR3 totals 15 residues. V was trimmed by 8 bases and J by 0 bases, leaving 16 bases between them. CDR1 LNHDA and CDR2 SQIVND come from the germline V gene (reference sequence).

The chain employs TRBV7-8 and TRBJ2-7; D remains ambiguous. The germline gives CDR1 SGHVS, CDR2 FQNEAQ. The CDR3 consists of 13 residues. Between the trimmed V and J ends, which lost 5 bases and 3 bases, there was a span of 11 bases. CDR3 nucleotides: TGTGCCAGCAGCAGAACAGCGTTCTACGAGCAGTACTTC. Amino acids: CASSRTAFYEQYF.

The chain combines TRBV7-2 with TRBJ1-1, with D possibly being TRBD1 (5 bases). This CDR3 comprises 14 residues. Germline V lookup: CDR1 SGHTA, CDR2 FQGNSA. Between the trimmed V and J ends, which lost 0 bases and 6 bases, there was a span of 11 bases. In DNA, the CDR3 is TGTGCCAGCAGCTTAGCACAGGCGAGACCTGAAGCTTTCTTT. Encoded protein: CASSLAQARPEAFF.

The rearrangement uses TRBV5-1 and TRBJ2-5, with no clear D. The CDR3 length is 13 residues. V lost 0 bases and J lost 7, with 10 bases in between. Germline V CDR1 and CDR2: SGHRS, YFSETQ. CDR3 nucleotides: TGCGCCAGCAGCTTGGGGCCAGAGGCGACCCAGTACTTC. Translation gives CASSLGPEATQYF.

There are a few counts of this clone. V usage is TRBV7-6 and J usage is TRBJ2-7, with D perhaps given as TRBD1 or TRBD2 (5 bases each). The CDR3 contains 12 residues. Trimming stripped 5 bases from V and 6 bases from J, with 11 bases between. Germline V gene data show CDR1 as SGHVS and CDR2 as FNYEAQ. The CDR3 bases are TGTGCCAGCAGCCCATCGGGGACCGAGCAGTACTTC. Translating it yields CASSPSGTEQYF.

This clone was seen only once. The V gene is TRBV2, the J gene TRBJ1-1; tentatively, D is TRBD1 (6 bases). The CDR3 is made up of 16 amino acids. The V and J ends lost 3 bases and 5 bases respectively, with 19 bases between them. Germline loops: CDR1 SNHLY, CDR2 FYNNEI. CDR3 protein: CASSDRGAQKGTEAFF. CDR3 sequence (DNA): TGTGCCAGCAGTGATCGGGGGGCGCAGAAGGGAACTGAAGCTTTCTTT.

This chain connects TRBV4-3 to TRBJ2-5; D remains ambiguous. V lost 3 bases and J 4 bases, leaving 12 bases between the germline ends. Germline V gene sequence: CDR1 LGHNA, CDR2 YSLEER. The CDR3 length is 14 residues. This CDR3 is CASSQRTAAETQYF. The CDR3 coding sequence is TGCGCCAGCAGCCAGCGGACGGCGGCAGAGACCCAGTACTTC.

The genes are TRBV7-2 and TRBJ2-2, with TRBD1 as a possible D gene (6 bases). Germline V CDR1 and CDR2: SGHTA, FQGNSA. V lost 5 bases, J lost 1 base, and 14 bases lay in between. This CDR3 contains 16 residues. The CDR3 DNA is TGTGCCAGCAGCCCTTCCGGACAGCTGAACACCGGGGAGCTGTTTTTT. This encodes CASSPSGQLNTGELFF.

This rearrangement joins TRBV14 to TRBJ2-3; no definite D call. Germline CDR1 is SGHDN and CDR2 is FVKESK. The CDR3 runs 12 residues. Deletions cut 1 base from V and 7 bases from J, with 6 bases between. The CDR3 spells CASSQVGYTQYF. The CDR3 nucleotides read TGTGCCAGCAGCCAAGTAGGGTATACGCAGTATTTT.

This chain connects TRBV11-2 to TRBJ1-1; TRBD1 agrees at 8 bases. Looked up from germline, CDR1 is SGHAT and CDR2 is FQNNGV. V lost 5 bases and J lost 7; bases outside the gene matches: 3. The CDR3 is 12 amino acids. The CDR3 spells CASSQQGGEAFF. The DNA for the CDR3 is TGTGCCAGCAGCCAACAGGGGGGTGAAGCTTTCTTT.

V is TRBV6-5 and J is TRBJ2-2, with D tentatively TRBD1 or TRBD2 (5 bases each). Germline V gene lookup returns CDR1 MNHEY and CDR2 SVGAGI. V dropped 4 bases and J dropped 3 bases, with 12 bases sitting between them. CDR3 length equals 15 residues. The CDR3 DNA follows: TGTGCCAGCAGTTTTCAGGGACCGGACACCGGGGAGCTGTTTTTT. Its translation is CASSFQGPDTGELFF.

The rearrangement links TRBV13 to TRBJ2-7; D gene unclear. The CDR3 is made up of 11 amino acids. The germline V gene has CDR1 PRHDT and CDR2 FYEKMQ (reference sequence). V lost 3 bases and J lost 6, with 6 bases in between. The CDR3 DNA follows: TGTGCCAGCAGCTTTAACCGCGAGCAGTACTTC. Its translation is CASSFNREQYF.